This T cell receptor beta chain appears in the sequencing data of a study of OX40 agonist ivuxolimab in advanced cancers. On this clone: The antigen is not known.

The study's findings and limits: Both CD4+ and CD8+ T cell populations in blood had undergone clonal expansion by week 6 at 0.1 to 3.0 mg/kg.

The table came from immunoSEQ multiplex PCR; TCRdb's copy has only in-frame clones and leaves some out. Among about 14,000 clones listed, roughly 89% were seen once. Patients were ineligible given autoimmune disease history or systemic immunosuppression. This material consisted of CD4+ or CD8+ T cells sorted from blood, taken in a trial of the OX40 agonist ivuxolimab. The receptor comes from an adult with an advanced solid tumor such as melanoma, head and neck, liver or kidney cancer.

CDR3 sequence: CAIGTSAYEQYF. CDR3 DNA: TGTGCCATCGGGACTAGTGCCTACGAGCAGTACTTC. This chain joins TRBV10-3 and TRBJ2-7; TRBD2 matches at 8 bases. The CDR3 length is 12 residues. Germline V gene lookup returns CDR1 ENHRY and CDR2 SYGVKD. The V segment lost 8 bases and the J segment 2 bases; nucleotides outside the gene matches: 2.